This T cell receptor (beta chain) is from a study of blood T cell repertoires in COVID-19 (TCRdb year 2020). Background for the entire study: Samples from collaborators originated in the United States, Italy and Spain and spanned both the acute and convalescent phases of COVID-19. The repertoires were made available in a free public database intended to serve as a resource for research on the immune response to SARS-CoV-2. The sample metadata nearly always contained a de-identified subject ID, COVID-19 status, age in years and sex. Samples were obtained from the ongoing ImmuneRACE study (first 160 participants) and from some 1,300 subjects provided by 6 global collaborators. The dataset comprised deeply sampled blood TCRbeta repertoires from subjects exposed to, actively infected with, or recovered from COVID-19. The prospective study material was composed of cDNA or gDNA derived from T cells, B-cell-depleted T cells, or PBMCs. Where HLA class I and class II types were available, the types were taken from metadata supplied by the sample provider, not from assay-based typing.

Study-wide findings and limitations: The amount of clinical and demographic metadata varied by source and participant and was provided uncurated.

Whole blood was collected in K2EDTA tubes by collaborating institutions according to the institutions' own protocols. For TCRbeta analysis, collaborators shipped samples as frozen whole blood, isolated PBMCs, or DNA extracted from either of those sample types. The immunoSEQ Assay, a bias-controlled multiplex PCR, was used to amplify TCRbeta CDR3 regions from genomic DNA. The original methods were these. The number of nucleated cells in each sample was estimated by amplification of reference gene primers within the assay. To quantify the absolute abundance of each unique TCRbeta CDR3 rearrangement, sequence reads were collapsed and filtered. For each sample, productive Simpson clonality was calculated as the square root of Simpson's diversity index across productive rearrangements. TCRdb limited this immuneACCESS table to in-frame rearrangements with V and J called. A share of clones is missing; checked studies link under half to unresolved V genes, and the rest is unexplained. For V, J and clone size, that table is used; D and trimming come from the DNA. The sample yields 95,000 to 150,000 clones; 70% to 80% were counted once. Roughly 25% of the sample comes from the top ten.

A note on this clone: No antigen is known for it. Base qualities are not recorded, but no much larger clone differs from it by a single base.

Sequencing used peripheral blood. The receptor comes from a human donor in a cohort sampled during active COVID-19.

The CDR3 is CASSEQGTETQYF. The DNA sequence is given as TGTGCCAGCAGCGAACAGGGTACAGAGACCCAGTACTTC. Recombination connected TRBV9 to TRBJ2-5; matching of 6 bases hints at TRBD1 as the D gene. The germline V gene provides CDR1 SGDLS and CDR2 YYNGEE. Trimming removed 3 bases from V and 4 bases from J, leaving 10 bases between the germline ends. The CDR3 numbers 13 residues from cysteine through phenylalanine. Solely the CDR3 DNA is kept, with 39 bases framed from the first base.